Listed here are 20 T cell receptor beta chains from one sample, sequenced in a study of cytomegalovirus exposure and HLA in healthy donors. 60 Vbeta and 13 Jbeta primers were used in PCR. Profiling relied on immunoSEQ multiplex PCR, and the TCRdb table lists in-frame clones only, not all of them. The sample includes about 200,000 clones, roughly 83% of them seen just once. The sequenced sample consisted of PBMCs. These receptors all come from a girl aged 10-17 years in good health and CMV-seronegative.

The chain couples TRBV10-3 to TRBJ1-6; D remains unclear. The CDR3 extends over 14 amino acids. Germline CDR1 and CDR2: ENHRY and SYGVKD. Trimming took off 3 bases at V and 9 bases at J, with 12 bases between the two ends. The CDR3 coding sequence is TGTGCCATCAGTGAAAATACAGTCAGTTCACCCCTCCACTTT. Encoded protein: CAISENTVSSPLHF.

This sequence joins TRBV7-9 and TRBJ1-1; TRBD1 is a possible D gene (6 bases). The CDR3 extends over 13 amino acids. V was clipped by 5 bases and J by 11 bases, with 18 bases between them. Germline V gene sequence: CDR1 SEHNR, CDR2 FQNEAQ (reference sequence). In DNA, the CDR3 is TGTGCCAGCAGCGACAGCGGGGGCGGGGGGGCTTTCTTT. Its protein product is CASSDSGGGGAFF.

This clone occurred a few times. Other DNA sequences in the sample encode the same CDR3. The chain couples TRBV6-5 to TRBJ1-4; the match to TRBD1 covers 7 bases. Germline V gene sequence: CDR1 MNHEY, CDR2 SVGAGI. The V gene end was trimmed by 4 bases and the J gene end by 7 bases; junction bases not matched to a gene: 6. The CDR3 totals 14 residues. CDR3 in amino acids: CASSLAGGSEKLFF. CDR3 in DNA: TGTGCCAGCAGTTTGGCAGGGGGGAGTGAAAAACTGTTTTTT.

The chain employs TRBV19 and TRBJ1-2; 8 bases fit TRBD1. Losses at the gene ends were 6 bases for V and 4 bases for J; bases not matched to a gene: 7. CDR1 is LNHDA and CDR2 is SQIVND in the germline V gene (reference sequence). The CDR3 has 14 amino acids. In DNA form, the CDR3 reads TGTGCCAGTAGACACGGACAGGGACGCTATGGCTACACCTTC. Translation: CASRHGQGRYGYTF.

The genes are TRBV27 and TRBJ2-5; TRBD2 matches at 13 bases. Germline V lookup: CDR1 MNHEY, CDR2 SMNVEV (reference sequence). There are 17 residues in the CDR3. J lost 5 bases, V lost 4 bases, and 10 bases had no gene match. CDR3 region: CASSSRSTSGGRETQYF. The CDR3, as DNA: TGTGCCAGCAGTTCCCGGTCGACTAGCGGGGGGAGGGAGACCCAGTACTTC.

V is TRBV7-9 and J is TRBJ1-2, with 7 bases lining up with TRBD1. The CDR3 is 13 amino acids. Germline CDR1 and CDR2: SEHNR and FQNEAQ (reference sequence). Trimming took 5 bases from V and 14 from J; bases not matched to a gene: 14. CDR3 coding DNA: TGTGCCAGCAGCACGCCGCATATGTCAGGGGGTACCTTC. It is translated as CASSTPHMSGGTF.

This clone was detected a few times. The same CDR3 is also encoded by other DNA sequences in this sample. The V and J genes are TRBV2 and TRBJ1-1; D not resolved. V lost 6 bases to trimming and J lost 1 base, with 3 bases between them. Looked up from germline, CDR1 is SNHLY and CDR2 is FYNNEI. The CDR3 totals 11 residues. The CDR3 loop is CASSQNTEAFF. CDR3 DNA sequence: TGTGCCAGCAGCCAGAACACTGAAGCTTTCTTT.

As concerns this clone: Germline is not matched at one junction end, which may reflect a read error. The rearrangement links TRBV2 to TRBJ2-1; D call uncertain. Germline CDR1 is SNHLY and CDR2 is FYNNEI. The CDR3 loop spans 14 amino acids. The CDR3 DNA sequence: TGTGCCAGCAGTGAGCGACTCTCCGACAATGAGCAGTTCTTC. Encoded protein: CASSERLSDNEQFF.

V gene TRBV29-1 combines with J gene TRBJ2-3; perhaps TRBD2 as D (5 bases). V lost 6 bases and J lost 2, with 18 bases in between. From germline, CDR1 is SQVTM and CDR2 ANQGSEA. CDR3 length: 15 amino acids. The CDR3 sequence: CSVAPDYINTDTQYF. CDR3 DNA sequence: TGCAGCGTCGCCCCTGACTACATAAACACAGATACGCAGTATTTT.

Comment on this clone: Mismatch with germline at one junction end may stem from a read error. V is TRBV11-2 and J is TRBJ2-1; D is unresolved. The CDR3 extends over 11 amino acids. Per germline, CDR1 SGHAT and CDR2 FQNNGV. The CDR3 region has the DNA TGTGCCAGCAGCTACTACGATGAGCAGTTCTTC. Residues: CASSYYDEQFF.

The chain couples TRBV7-2 to TRBJ1-2; 7 nucleotides agree with TRBD1. The CDR3 runs 16 residues. V lost 1 base, J lost 7 bases, and 12 bases stayed unmatched. The V gene's germline CDR1 is SGHTA and CDR2 FQGNSA. CDR3 DNA: TGTGCCAGCAGCTTAGTGTTTCAGAAGGGGGCGGGTGGCTACACCTTC. Residues: CASSLVFQKGAGGYTF.

V is TRBV6-1 and J is TRBJ2-7; D is uncertain. Germline V CDR1 and CDR2: MNHNS, SASEGT. The CDR3 is made up of 16 amino acids. The V and J ends lost 3 bases and 2 bases respectively, with 17 bases between them. The DNA for the CDR3 is TGTGCCAGCAGTGATTATGGTAGAATTTTGACCTACGAGCAGTACTTC. Protein: CASSDYGRILTYEQYF.

The chain joins TRBV7-9 to TRBJ2-3; 7 bases are a match to TRBD2. The J segment lost 1 base and the V segment lost 5 bases, leaving 9 bases of the junction unmatched. The CDR3 runs 16 residues. CDR1 SEHNR and CDR2 FQNEAQ come from the germline V gene (reference sequence). The chain's CDR3 is CASSQGGSLRTDTQYF. The CDR3 coding sequence is TGTGCCAGCAGCCAGGGCGGGAGTCTTCGCACAGATACGCAGTATTTT.

This clone was seen just once. The chain uses TRBV6-1 and TRBJ1-3; 9 bases map to TRBD1. V dropped 3 bases and J dropped 3; count of bases not matched to a gene: 9. CDR3 size: 17 residues. Per germline, CDR1 MNHNS and CDR2 SASEGT. DNA of the CDR3: TGTGCCAGCAGTGAGAATCCGGGACAGGGTGGTGGAAACACCATATATTTT. It encodes CASSENPGQGGGNTIYF.

This chain connects TRBV2 to TRBJ1-1; D is uncertain. This CDR3 comprises 12 residues. Germline V gene sequence: CDR1 SNHLY, CDR2 FYNNEI. V was trimmed by 4 bases and J by 5 bases, leaving 8 bases between them. The CDR3 DNA follows: TGTGCCAGCAGTGTCCAGTCAACTGAAGCTTTCTTT. Its translation is CASSVQSTEAFF.

This clone was recorded once. The chain joins TRBV30 to TRBJ1-2; 9 nucleotides agree with TRBD1. Germline V gene sequence: CDR1 GTSNPN, CDR2 SVGIG (reference sequence). V gave up 4 bases and J gave up 6 bases; unmatched junction bases: 9. This CDR3 spans 14 amino acids. CDR3 loop: CAWTTGQGANGYTF. CDR3 in DNA: TGTGCCTGGACCACGGGACAGGGAGCGAATGGCTACACCTTC.

In its sample, this clone was seen once. The J gene is TRBJ2-7, the V gene TRBV2, with D perhaps TRBD1 (6 bases). Germline V gives CDR1 SNHLY, CDR2 FYNNEI. CDR3 size: 13 residues. Trimming took 6 bases from V and 3 from J, leaving 12 bases between them. The CDR3 coding sequence is TGTGCCAGCAGGGGGACATTTCTCTACGAGCAGTACTTC. Translated: CASRGTFLYEQYF.

This clone was counted a few times. The chain employs TRBV27 and TRBJ1-5, with 10 bases lining up with TRBD1. V lost 4 bases and J lost 10; bases outside the gene matches: 16. Germline CDR1 is MNHEY and CDR2 is SMNVEV (reference sequence). The CDR3 contains 17 residues. DNA of the CDR3: TGTGCCAGCAGTTCGATCGGGACAGGGGACTATCTTAGCCCCCAGCATTTT. This translates into CASSSIGTGDYLSPQHF.

This chain links TRBV19 with TRBJ2-7; 10 nucleotides match TRBD2. The V gene end was trimmed by 2 bases and the J gene end by 1 base; junction bases not matched to a gene: 5. Germline V gives CDR1 LNHDA, CDR2 SQIVND (reference sequence). The CDR3 runs to 16 residues. CDR3 DNA: TGTGCCAGTAGTATAACTAGCGGGGAGCTATCCTACGAGCAGTACTTC. Translation gives CASSITSGELSYEQYF.

This clone was seen only once. This chain connects TRBV7-9 to TRBJ2-2, with 7 bases fitting TRBD1. V lost 5 bases to trimming and J lost 5 bases; unmatched junction nucleotides: 11. Germline assignment: CDR1 SEHNR and CDR2 FQNEAQ (reference sequence). The CDR3 length is 16 residues. This CDR3 reads CASSPLTGFRTGELFF. CDR3 nucleotides: TGTGCCAGCAGCCCCTTGACAGGGTTCAGGACCGGGGAGCTGTTTTTT.